Sequencing of this T cell receptor beta chain was carried out in a study of response to subunit inactivated influenza vaccine. TCRdb reanalysed the RT-PCR reads using MiXCR and keeps one entry per CDR3 protein. Here the sample spans around 750,000 distinct CDR3 sequences, 21% being singletons. V was pared by 5 bases and J by 7 bases, with 9 bases between. In germline, CDR1 is ENHRY, CDR2 SYGVKD. This CDR3 is 13 amino acids long. The sequence came from a man in his fifties who received an inactivated influenza vaccine. The sample consisted of PBMCs from blood, taken more than 4 days after vaccination. This sequence joins TRBV10-3 and TRBJ1-6; tentatively, D is TRBD1 (5 bases). This CDR3 is CAISLEGNSPLHF. CDR3 bases: TGTGCCATCAGTCTGGAGGGGAATTCACCCCTCCACTTT.